This note documents a single TCR beta chain sequence. V lost 2 bases and J 2 bases, leaving 13 bases between the germline ends. The CDR3 runs 16 residues. CDR1 MNHEY and CDR2 SMNVEV come from the germline V gene (reference sequence). The data were obtained in a study of blood T cell repertoires in COVID-19. Some clones are missing from TCRdb's copy, which holds only in-frame ones; the method was immunoSEQ multiplex PCR. This table has under 100,000 clones, just over 90% appearing once. The clonotype was recovered from a man aged 45-60 years with acute or convalescent COVID-19. The J gene is TRBJ2-1, the V gene TRBV27, with D possibly TRBD2 on 6 matching bases. The material sequenced was peripheral blood. CDR3 residues: CASSLPGGNTYNEQFF. The CDR3 coding sequence is TGTGCCAGCAGTTTACCCGGCGGGAATACCTACAATGAGCAGTTCTTC.